This T cell receptor (beta chain) was sequenced in a study of glioma-infiltrating T cells. The study, taken as a whole, reports: Very few CDR3 sequences were shared between tissue and blood.

Notes on this clonotype: As yet, its antigen is unknown.

Using RNA template, CDR3s of TCR alpha and beta were amplified with iRepertoire arm-PCR. TCRdb reprocessed the multiplex PCR reads with MiXCR, giving one entry per CDR3 protein. The table includes about 140,000 distinct CDR3 sequences, 39% detected once. CDR1 is SEHNR and CDR2 is FQNEAQ in the germline V gene (reference sequence). The J segment lost 4 bases and the V segment lost 3 bases, leaving 3 bases of the junction unmatched. The CDR3 is 14 residues long. The clonotype was recovered from a human donor with low-grade glioma or glioblastoma, undergoing nonglioma brain surgery, or in good health (not recorded which). The rearrangement links TRBV7-9 to TRBJ2-3; 8 bases fit TRBD1. Material: glioma tissue, nonneoplastic brain tissue, or PBMCs (not recorded which). Written as DNA, the CDR3 is TGTGCCAGCAGCTTCCCAGGGGGCGCAGATACGCAGTATTTT. Translated, it gives CASSFPGGADTQYF. Full variable domain (remainder filled in from reference TRBV7-9 and TRBJ2-3): DTGVSQNPRHKITKRGQNVTFRCDPISEHNRLYWYRQTLGQGPEFLTYFQNEAQLEKSRLLSDRFSAERPKGSFSTLEIQRTEQGDSAMYLCASSFPGGADTQYFGPGTRLTVL.